This TCR beta chain was sequenced in a study of T cells after posttransplantation cyclophosphamide. Per the germline V gene, CDR1 is SGDLS and CDR2 is YYNGEE. This CDR3 comprises 15 residues. V shed 5 bases, J shed 4 bases, and the junction held 9 bases outside the gene matches. For this clone: Antigen specificity is unknown.

Broader study findings: Donor-recipient repertoire similarity was low at 1-2 months, rising over year one.

Cells defined as naive were viable CD3+CD4+ or CD3+CD8+ and CCR7+CD45RA+CD45RO-CD95-CD27+CD28+. The related graft donor's blood sample was taken on the day of bone marrow donation. Repertoires were generated with immunoSEQ multiplex PCR, while TCRdb's copy carries only in-frame clones and drops some. Here the sample spans more than 30,000 clones, about 89% being singletons. The gene calls are TRBV9 and TRBJ1-1, with 9 nucleotides matching TRBD1. The sequencing sample was made of naive CD4+ T cells sorted from PBMCs. The TCR comes from a woman aged 55-69 years in good health, CMV-negative, and a related stem cell transplant donor. CDR3 amino acids: CASSAGTGLRTEAFF. Written as DNA, the CDR3 is TGTGCCAGCAGTGCCGGGACAGGGTTACGCACTGAAGCTTTCTTT.